This entry lists 5 T cell receptor beta chains sequenced from one sample in a study of blood T cell repertoires in COVID-19. Produced via immunoSEQ multiplex PCR; TCRdb's table is partial and in-frame only. The sample lists approximately 92,000 clones, about 80% occurring once. Sequenced: peripheral blood. These TCRs come from a man between 60 and 75 years old with acute or convalescent COVID-19.

V gene TRBV5-8 combines with J gene TRBJ2-3, with TRBD2 identical over 11 bases. The V gene end was trimmed by 3 bases and the J gene end by 2 bases; junction bases not matched to a gene: 2. This CDR3 has 15 amino acids. Germline loops: CDR1 SGHTS, CDR2 YDEGEE. CDR3 residues: CASSSSGGFTDTQYF. CDR3 sequence (DNA): TGTGCCAGCAGCTCTAGCGGGGGGTTCACAGATACGCAGTATTTT.

V usage is TRBV19 and J usage is TRBJ2-5, with 13 positions matching TRBD2. After removal of 5 bases from V and 6 bases from J, the junction contained 6 bases not matched to a gene. In germline, CDR1 is LNHDA, CDR2 SQIVND (reference sequence). The CDR3 is 15 amino acids. CDR3: CASSRTSGSVQTQYF. The CDR3 bases are TGTGCCAGTAGTCGGACTAGCGGGAGTGTACAGACCCAGTACTTC.

V is TRBV24-1 and J is TRBJ2-1, with 9 positions matching TRBD2. The CDR3 sequence is 16 residues long. The germline V gene encodes CDR1 KGHDR and CDR2 SFDVKD. J lost 4 bases, V lost 4 bases, and 7 bases had no gene match. This chain's CDR3 is CATSDIAGAGYNEQFF. Here the CDR3 DNA reads TGTGCCACCAGTGACATAGCGGGAGCGGGATACAATGAGCAGTTCTTC.

The rearrangement links TRBV7-9 to TRBJ1-4, with D unclear. CDR3 length: 15 residues. The ends were cut back, 4 bases at V and 0 bases at J, with 9 bases in the middle. Germline lookup yields CDR1 SEHNR and CDR2 FQNEAQ (reference sequence). For the CDR3, the DNA is TGTGCCAGCAGCTGGGGAGGGACAACTAATGAAAAACTGTTTTTT. Translated, it gives CASSWGGTTNEKLFF.

V usage is TRBV30 and J usage is TRBJ1-4, with D possibly matching TRBD1 (5 bases). Trimming shortened V by 0 bases and J by 7 bases, and 12 bases separated the two germline ends. CDR1 and CDR2 from the germline V gene are GTSNPN and SVGIG (reference sequence). The CDR3 spans 14 residues. The chain's CDR3 is CAWSVSPGGEKLFF. CDR3 nucleotides: TGTGCCTGGAGTGTTTCCCCGGGGGGTGAAAAACTGTTTTTT.